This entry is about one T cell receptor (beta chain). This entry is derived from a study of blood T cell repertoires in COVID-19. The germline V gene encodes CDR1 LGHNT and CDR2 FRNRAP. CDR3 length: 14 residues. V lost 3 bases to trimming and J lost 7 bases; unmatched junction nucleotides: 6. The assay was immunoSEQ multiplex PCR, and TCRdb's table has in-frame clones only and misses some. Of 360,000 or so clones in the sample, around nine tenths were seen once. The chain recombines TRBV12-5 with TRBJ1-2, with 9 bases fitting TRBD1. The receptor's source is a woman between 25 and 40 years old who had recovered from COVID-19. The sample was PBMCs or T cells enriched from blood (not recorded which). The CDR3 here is CASGLLGQGVGYTF. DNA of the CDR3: TGTGCTAGTGGTTTATTGGGACAGGGAGTTGGCTACACCTTC.